The text below deals with one TCR beta chain. The antigen is unknown. 60 Vbeta and 13 Jbeta primers were used in PCR. Some clones are missing from TCRdb's copy, which holds only in-frame ones; the method was immunoSEQ multiplex PCR. The sample holds 85,000 to 120,000 clones, around 75% seen once. These data belong to a study of cytomegalovirus exposure and HLA in healthy donors. Study-level results: A later analysis found that most CMV-associated TCR beta chains appeared HLA-restricted.

CDR3 length: 15 amino acids. CDR1 MNHEY and CDR2 SVGAGI come from the germline V gene. With 1 base removed from V and 6 bases from J, the gap between germline ends came to 15 bases. The sequencing input was PBMCs. V usage is TRBV6-5 and J usage is TRBJ1-1; a possible D gene is TRBD1 (5 bases). This sequence was found in a female donor in good health and CMV-seronegative. The CDR3 bases are TGTGCCAGCAGTTACTACCAAGGCAGGGATGCTGAAGCTTTCTTT. The encoded protein is CASSYYQGRDAEAFF.